Listed below are T cell receptor beta chains from one sample, sequenced in a study of blood T cell repertoires in COVID-19. Some clones are missing from TCRdb's copy, which holds only in-frame ones; the method was immunoSEQ multiplex PCR. The data contain some 11,000 clones, about four fifths of them seen just once; the ten biggest clones take up 25% to 40%. Sequenced: peripheral blood. The receptors derive from a man aged 50 to 59 with active COVID-19. The CDR3 runs from the conserved cysteine through the conserved F or W. A D gene is named only where the DNA matches it firmly. The size entry is marked missing in some rows and otherwise reads once, few, many or a size class.

>TRBJ2-1|TRBD2|NA|TRBV27
TGTGCCAGCAGTTTAGGCGGGAGGGTTAATGAGCAGTTCTTC
CASSLGGRVNEQFF
>TRBJ2-1|TRBD2|NA|TRBV4-1
TGCGCCAGCAGCCGTCTCTTTTTGGGGGAGGGCGGATACAATGAGCAGTTCTTC
CASSRLFLGEGGYNEQFF
>TRBJ2-7|NA|NA|TRBV9
TGTGCCAGCAGCGTAAACGTGGTAGCGGCCACCTACGAGCAGTACTTC
CASSVNVVAATYEQYF
>TRBJ2-3|TRBD1|NA|TRBV29-1
TGCAGCGTATCCCGGGACAGGACGCAGTATTTT
CSVSRDRTQYF
>TRBJ1-5|TRBD1|NA|TRBV18
TGTGCCAGCTCAACCCAGGGGGCCCATCAGCCCCAGCATTTT
CASSTQGAHQPQHF
>TRBJ2-7|TRBD2|few|TRBV27
TGTGCCACCCGTCTCTCTAGCGGGAGTTATTACGAGCAGTACTTC
CATRLSSGSYYEQYF
>TRBJ2-5|NA|NA|TRBV6-6
TGTGCCAGCAGATTCGGGGGTCCTGAGACCCAGTACTTC
CASRFGGPETQYF
>TRBJ2-7|NA|NA|TRBV27
TGTGCCAGCAGTATTATAGGGGGAGTCCCCTCCTACGAGCAGTACTTC
CASSIIGGVPSYEQYF
>TRBJ1-1|TRBD1|NA|TRBV7-9
TGTGCCAGCAGCCCGAGACAGGGAGGAACTGAAGCTTTCTTT
CASSPRQGGTEAFF
>TRBJ2-1|TRBD1|NA|TRBV13
TGTGCCAGCAGCTTGGGGACAGGGACCAATGAGCAGTTCTTC
CASSLGTGTNEQFF
>TRBJ2-5|NA|NA|TRBV11-2
TGTGCCAGCACCTCGATGAGGGGACTTGAAGAGACCCAGTACTTC
CASTSMRGLEETQYF
>TRBJ1-2|NA|NA|TRBV5-4
TGTGCCAGCAGCTTGGATCCCAGGGGATTCCCCTATGGCTACACCTTC
CASSLDPRGFPYGYTF
>TRBJ2-3|NA|few|TRBV2
TGTGCCAGCCCCCCAAGGCAGTGGAGTAGCACAGATACGCAGTATTTT
CASPPRQWSSTDTQYF
>TRBJ2-1|TRBD2|NA|TRBV29-1
TGCAGCGGAGACCAGACTAGCGGGATATTCAGTGAGCAGTTCTTC
CSGDQTSGIFSEQFF
>TRBJ2-1|TRBD2|NA|TRBV27
TGTGCCAGCAGTTTATCGGCGGGAGAGGGACCCAATGAGCAGTTCTTC
CASSLSAGEGPNEQFF
>TRBJ2-7|NA|few|TRBV27
TGTGCCAGCAGCCTCGGGTCGCAAGGCGAGCAGTACTTC
CASSLGSQGEQYF
>TRBJ2-1|NA|NA|TRBV21-1
TGTGCCAGCAGCAAATGGGTCCCGGGACTAGCGGGATCAGCCCCACACAATGAGCAGTTCTTC
CASSKWVPGLAGSAPHNEQFF
>TRBJ1-2|NA|medium-sized|TRBV27
TGTGCCAGCAGCCCTACCGTCTGGGGGGGTAAGAACTATGGCTACACCTTC
CASSPTVWGGKNYGYTF
>TRBJ2-1|TRBD2|NA|TRBV27
TGTGCCAGCAGTTTAGTTGGACTAGCGGGGGTCGATGAGCAGTTCTTC
CASSLVGLAGVDEQFF
>TRBJ1-1|NA|once|TRBV11-3
TGTGCCAGCAGCTTAGGTCCTGGCAGTGAAGCTTTCTTT
CASSLGPGSEAFF
>TRBJ2-2|TRBD2|NA|TRBV18
TGTGCCAGCTCACCGTCTGGACTAGCGATAAACACCGGGGAGCTGTTTTTT
CASSPSGLAINTGELFF
>TRBJ1-1|TRBD1|NA|TRBV27
TGTGCCAGCAGTCCCGACAGGGGCACTGAAGCTTTCTTT
CASSPDRGTEAFF
>TRBJ2-5|TRBD1|NA|TRBV3-1/TRBV3-2
TGTGCCAGCAGCCCCACCGGACAGGCGGAACAAGAGACCCAGTACTTC
CASSPTGQAEQETQYF
>TRBJ2-3|TRBD1|NA|TRBV5-8
TGTGCCAGCGCCACCGGACAGGGGGTTACCAACACAGATACGCAGTATTTT
CASATGQGVTNTDTQYF
>TRBJ1-2|TRBD1|NA|TRBV5-6
TGTGCCAGCAGCCCTGACAGGGATGGTGGCTACACCTTC
CASSPDRDGGYTF
>TRBJ2-7|TRBD2|NA|TRBV4-1
TGCGCCAGCAGCCCTAGCGGGAACTCATACGAGCAGTACTTC
CASSPSGNSYEQYF
>TRBJ2-1|TRBD2|NA|TRBV29-1
TGCAGCGTTTGGGGGACTAGACTAAGCTCCTACAATGAGCAGTTCTTC
CSVWGTRLSSYNEQFF
>TRBJ2-1|TRBD2|NA|TRBV27
TGTGCCAGCAGTTATGGCCCCGCAGCGGGGGAGCAGTTCTTC
CASSYGPAAGEQFF
>TRBJ1-5|NA|NA|TRBV6-6
TGTGCCAGCGAACAGGGTGGCAATCAGCCCCAGCATTTT
CASEQGGNQPQHF
>TRBJ2-3|NA|NA|TRBV10-1
TGCGCCAGCAGCTCGGACAGTGCAGATACGCAGTATTTT
CASSSDSADTQYF
>TRBJ2-7|TRBD1|NA|TRBV7-3
TGTGCCAGCAGCCCTAAGGGACAGGGGTCGGACGAGCAGTACTTC
CASSPKGQGSDEQYF
>TRBJ2-1|TRBD2|few|TRBV10-1
TGCGCCAGCAGCCTAGGACTAGCGGGAGACAATGAGCAGTTCTTC
CASSLGLAGDNEQFF
>TRBJ2-7|NA|NA|TRBV29-1
TGCAGCGTTGAAAAACAGGGTTACGAGCAGTACTTC
CSVEKQGYEQYF
>TRBJ2-3|TRBD2|once|TRBV7-8
TGTGCCAGCAGTTGGGACAGTAGGACTAGCGGGGGTTACACAGATACGCAGTATTTT
CASSWDSRTSGGYTDTQYF
>TRBJ2-7|NA|once|TRBV5-4
TGTGCCAGCAGCTTGGTGGTCGGGACTTCCTACGAGCAGTACTTC
CASSLVVGTSYEQYF
>TRBJ2-2|TRBD2|NA|TRBV7-6
TGTGCCAGCAGTCCCACGGCGGGCGGGAGCCCGGGGACCGGGGAGCTGTTTTTT
CASSPTAGGSPGTGELFF
>TRBJ2-7|TRBD1|NA|TRBV15
TGTGCCACCAGCAGAATCGGGACAGGCCTATACGAGCAGTACTTC
CATSRIGTGLYEQYF
>TRBJ2-7|TRBD1|NA|TRBV5-6
TGTGCCAGCAGCCCGACAGGGAGCGAGCAGTACTTC
CASSPTGSEQYF
>TRBJ1-6|NA|NA|TRBV7-6
TGTGCCAGCAGCTTAGCCGGGAATAATTCACCCCTCCACTTT
CASSLAGNNSPLHF
>TRBJ1-5|TRBD1|NA|TRBV30
TGTGCCTGGGGACAGGGGTGGGATCAGCCCCAGCATTTT
CAWGQGWDQPQHF
>TRBJ1-1|NA|NA|TRBV6-2/TRBV6-3
TGTGCCAGCAGTTACGGTCCGGGCACTGAAGCTTTCTTT
CASSYGPGTEAFF
>TRBJ1-1|NA|NA|TRBV5-5
TGTGCCAGCACCAGATGGGGCGGGAACACTGAAGCTTTCTTT
CASTRWGGNTEAFF